The clone carrying this T cell receptor beta chain was found once. The antigen remains undetermined. It was negative isolation that provided the CD8+ and CD4+ T cells, whereas TEMRA cells were enriched by FACS. Deletions cut 3 bases from V and 1 base from J, with 12 bases between. The CDR3 has 14 residues. Per germline, CDR1 SQVTM and CDR2 ANQGSEA. This record belongs to a study of CD8 T cells in Susac syndrome. When the RNA was reverse transcribed, random hexamers were used with an input of roughly 0.45 to 1 ug. Multiplex PCR with immunoSEQ amplified the TCR beta CDR3 across 54 Vbeta and 13 Jbeta. A single record per CDR3 protein comes from TCRdb applying MiXCR to the immunoSEQ multiplex PCR reads. The table has about 80,000 distinct CDR3 sequences, about 91% seen once; the top ten hold under 0.6%. Study-level points and caveats: Only a relatively small number of individuals were included in the TCR sequencing and HLA analysis.

J is TRBJ2-5 and V is TRBV29-1, with D possibly TRBD2 on 6 matching bases. The sequencing sample was made of CD8+ T cells from PBMCs. This clonotype originated in a human donor with multiple sclerosis. This CDR3 reads CSVERVGGQETQYF. For the CDR3, the DNA is TGCAGCGTTGAGCGGGTGGGGGGCCAAGAGACCCAGTACTTC. Supplemented by reference TRBV29-1 and TRBJ2-5, the full variable domain reads SAVISQKPSRDICQRGTSLTIQCQVDSQVTMMFWYRQQPGQSLTLIATANQGSEATYESGFVIDKFPISRPNLTFSTLTVSNMSPEDSSIYLCSVERVGGQETQYFGPGTRLLVL.